The next 16 T cell receptor beta chains were all read from a single sample in a study of blood T cell repertoires in COVID-19. Profiling relied on immunoSEQ multiplex PCR, and the TCRdb table lists in-frame clones only, not all of them. The table records over 200,000 clones, 65% to 90% of them present only once. The specimen was peripheral blood. The receptors shown here come from a human donor in a cohort sampled during active COVID-19.

This CDR3 reads CASSPNMEGDGYTF. The CDR3 coding sequence is TGTGCCAGCTCACCAAATATGGAAGGGGATGGCTACACCTTC. The chain recombines TRBV18 with TRBJ1-2, with D maybe TRBD1 (5 bases). Trimming took off 2 bases at V and 6 bases at J, with 13 bases between the two ends. The CDR3 length is 14 residues. From germline, CDR1 is KGHSH and CDR2 LQKENI.

The chain couples TRBV9 to TRBJ2-5, with 8 bases fitting TRBD2. The germline CDR1 and CDR2 sequences are SGDLS and YYNGEE. Trimming removed 0 bases from V and 1 base from J; junction bases left unmatched: 5. This CDR3 contains 16 residues. The CDR3 DNA sequence: TGTGCCAGCAGCGTAGGTAGCGGGGTACCCCAAGAGACCCAGTACTTC. This encodes CASSVGSGVPQETQYF.

The chain carries TRBV12-3 or TRBV12-4 and TRBJ2-7; weak D call: TRBD2 (6 bases). V lost 5 bases to trimming and J lost 3 bases, with 11 bases between them. This CDR3 has 13 amino acids. The CDR3, as DNA: TGTGCCAGCAGTGGAGGGCAGGGCTACGAGCAGTACTTC. This translates into CASSGGQGYEQYF.

V and J are TRBV4-1 and TRBJ2-3, with 11 nucleotides matching TRBD2. With V trimmed by 2 bases and J by 0 bases, 4 bases remained unmatched. CDR3 length: 17 amino acids. Germline-derived CDR1 and CDR2 are MGHRA and YSYEKL. The CDR3 loop reads CASSQLAGGPSTDTQYF. The CDR3 nucleotides read TGCGCCAGCAGCCAACTAGCGGGAGGCCCTAGCACAGATACGCAGTATTTT.

This clone was recorded once. The rearrangement uses TRBV19 and TRBJ2-1; 7 bases agree with TRBD1. The ends lost 4 bases at V and 3 bases at J; junction bases unmatched: 3. The V gene's germline CDR1 is LNHDA and CDR2 SQIVND (reference sequence). This CDR3 region has 14 residues. For the CDR3, the DNA is TGTGCCAGTAGTAGGCCAGGGGGCTACAATGAGCAGTTCTTC. It yields the protein CASSRPGGYNEQFF.

This clone showed up just a few times. Written as DNA, the CDR3 is TGTGCCAGCAGGGCCCAGGCCACCTATAATTCACCCCTCCACTTT. It yields the protein CASRAQATYNSPLHF. This sequence joins TRBV2 and TRBJ1-6; D is uncertain. The CDR3 length is 15 residues. Trimming pared 6 bases from V and 2 bases from J, leaving 11 bases between. From germline, CDR1 is SNHLY and CDR2 FYNNEI.

Regarding this clone: The identical CDR3 is also encoded by other nucleotide sequences in the sample. V and J are TRBV6-5 and TRBJ1-1; weak D call: TRBD1 (5 bases). This CDR3 contains 14 residues. V was cut by 2 bases and J by 1 base, with 8 bases left in between. The germline CDR1 and CDR2 sequences are MNHEY and SVGAGI. The CDR3 sequence: CASSYGAANTEAFF. CDR3 nucleotides: TGTGCCAGCAGTTACGGGGCGGCGAACACTGAAGCTTTCTTT.

J is TRBJ1-1 and V is TRBV12-3 or TRBV12-4; the match to TRBD1 covers 10 bases. The junction had 6 bases not matched to a gene; V was cut back by 2 bases and J by 12 bases. CDR3 length equals 13 residues. DNA of the CDR3: TGTGCCAGCAGTTTAACCGGGACAGGGGTCTCTTTCTTT. As protein: CASSLTGTGVSFF.

The V and J genes are TRBV11-2 and TRBJ2-7, with TRBD2 as a possible D gene (5 bases). CDR3 length equals 12 residues. Germline V gene lookup returns CDR1 SGHAT and CDR2 FQNNGV. Trimming pared 5 bases from V and 7 bases from J, leaving 12 bases between. This CDR3 reads CASSPGDGEQYF. The CDR3 DNA reads as TGTGCCAGCAGCCCCGGGGATGGGGAGCAGTACTTC.

Notes on this clone: Because it lacks the conserved phenylalanine or tryptophan at the end, this CDR3 is likely a read error. No DNA is shown, since the ends of the CDR3 on it are uncertain; the CDR3 is the one TCRdb lists. V is TRBV28 and J is TRBJ1-6. The CDR3 is 9 residues long, ends included. Germline lookup yields CDR1 MDHEN and CDR2 SYDVKM. CDR3 in amino acids: CASSPRGTG.

As regards this clone: Different DNA sequences within this sample yield the same CDR3. The chain has TRBV28 and TRBJ2-3, with D hard to call. CDR3 length: 13 amino acids. Germline values: CDR1 MDHEN, CDR2 SYDVKM. The V and J ends lost 2 bases and 1 base respectively, with 4 bases between them. The CDR3 bases are TGTGCCAGCAGTTTAAGCGGCACAGATACGCAGTATTTT. This translates into CASSLSGTDTQYF.

The chain is built from TRBV9 and TRBJ2-1; 9 bases align to TRBD1. This CDR3 comprises 15 residues. The J segment lost 7 bases and the V segment lost 2 bases, leaving 7 bases of the junction unmatched. Germline loops: CDR1 SGDLS, CDR2 YYNGEE. The CDR3 nucleotides are TGTGCCAGCAGCGTGCCCGGGACAGGGACAAATGAGCAGTTCTTC. Amino acid sequence: CASSVPGTGTNEQFF.

The rearrangement uses TRBV14 and TRBJ2-5, with 8 bases that match TRBD2. Germline values: CDR1 SGHDN, CDR2 FVKESK. This CDR3 has 20 residues. V dropped 2 bases and J dropped 2; count of bases not matched to a gene: 19. CDR3: CASSQLGRGGLAGGQETQYF. The DNA of the CDR3 is TGTGCCAGCAGCCAATTAGGACGAGGTGGGCTGGCGGGAGGACAAGAGACCCAGTACTTC.

This chain joins TRBV5-5 and TRBJ1-6; tentatively, D is TRBD1 (5 bases). This CDR3 has 15 residues. CDR1 is SGHKS and CDR2 is YYEKEE in the germline V gene (reference sequence). With 4 bases removed from V and 0 bases from J, the gap between germline ends came to 8 bases. The CDR3 sequence is CASSRQSSYNSPLHF. Here the CDR3 DNA reads TGTGCCAGCAGCCGACAGAGCTCCTATAATTCACCCCTCCACTTT.

The V and J genes are TRBV4-1 and TRBJ2-7; 11 nucleotides match TRBD2. The CDR3 runs to 16 residues. Germline trimming cut 3 bases from V and 4 bases from J; bases unmatched to any gene: 8. Germline CDR1 reads MGHRA; CDR2 reads YSYEKL. The CDR3 DNA sequence: TGCGCCAGCAGCCACTCCATCGGGACTAGCGGATACGAGCAGTACTTC. It encodes CASSHSIGTSGYEQYF.

This clone was found once. The chain is built from TRBV5-1 and TRBJ1-2, with 9 bases identical to TRBD1. The CDR3 loop spans 14 amino acids. After removal of 0 bases from V and 7 bases from J, the junction contained 4 bases not matched to a gene. In germline, CDR1 is SGHRS, CDR2 YFSETQ. In DNA form, the CDR3 reads TGCGCCAGCAGCTTGGGACAGGGGGAGATTGGCTACACCTTC. As protein: CASSLGQGEIGYTF. Using reference TRBV5-1 and TRBJ1-2 for the parts outside the CDR3, the full variable domain is KAGVTQTPRYLIKTRGQQVTLSCSPISGHRSVSWYQQTPGQGLQFLFEYFSETQRNKGNFPGRFSGRQFSNSRSEMNVSTLELGDSALYLCASSLGQGEIGYTFGSGTRLTVV.